The entry below gives a single TCR beta chain sequence along with its context. In the authors' methods: Using reference gene primer amplification, nucleated cell counts were estimated. Data came from immunoSEQ multiplex PCR; TCRdb stores just in-frame clones and leaves some out. V and J calls and clone size are those listed in that table; D and trimming were worked out from the DNA. The sample yields 100,000 to 150,000 clones, about 88% seen once. The CDR3 loop spans 13 amino acids. CDR1 and CDR2 (germline): MNHEY, SVGAGI. V was shortened by 8 bases and J by 5 bases, with 14 bases between the two germline ends. This specimen belongs to a study of blood T cell repertoires in COVID-19. Two negative PCRs, clearance, or symptom resolution characterized the recovered Cohort 3 donors.

This sequence joins TRBV6-5 and TRBJ2-3; TRBD2 is a possible D gene (5 bases). The TCR originated in a woman aged 50 to 60 who had recovered from COVID-19. The sample was PBMCs or T cells enriched from blood (not recorded which). The CDR3 reads CASESGMEDTQYF. CDR3 sequence (DNA): TGTGCCAGCGAGAGCGGAATGGAAGATACGCAGTATTTT.